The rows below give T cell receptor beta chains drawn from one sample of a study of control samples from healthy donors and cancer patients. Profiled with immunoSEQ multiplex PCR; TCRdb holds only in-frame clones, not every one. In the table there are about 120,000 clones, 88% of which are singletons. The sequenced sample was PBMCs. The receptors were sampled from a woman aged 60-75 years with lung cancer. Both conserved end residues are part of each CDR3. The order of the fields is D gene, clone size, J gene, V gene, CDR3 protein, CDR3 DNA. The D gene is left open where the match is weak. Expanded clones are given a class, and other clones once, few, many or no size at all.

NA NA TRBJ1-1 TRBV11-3 CASDAGGTGEAFF TGTGCCTCCGACGCGGGGGGAACTGGGGAAGCTTTCTTT
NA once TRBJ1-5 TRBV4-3 CASSIALQGDGNQPQHF TGCGCCAGCAGCATAGCCTTACAGGGTGACGGCAATCAGCCCCAGCATTTT
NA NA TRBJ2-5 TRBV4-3 CASSQDGRRQETQYF TGCGCCAGCAGCCAAGATGGTCGCCGGCAAGAGACCCAGTACTTC
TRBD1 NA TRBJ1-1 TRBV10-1 CASNPPSPQGARANTEAFF TGCGCCAGTAACCCCCCAAGCCCACAGGGGGCTAGGGCGAACACTGAAGCTTTCTTT
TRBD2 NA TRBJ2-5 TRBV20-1 CSASWELAGGGETQYF TGCAGTGCTAGTTGGGAGTTAGCGGGAGGGGGGGAGACCCAGTACTTC
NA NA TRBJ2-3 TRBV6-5 CASSYSYRDTQYF TGTGCCAGCAGTTACTCGTACAGGGATACGCAGTATTTT
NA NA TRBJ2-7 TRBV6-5 CASRAGTPLVQYF TGTGCCAGCAGAGCCGGGACTCCCCTTGTGCAGTACTTC
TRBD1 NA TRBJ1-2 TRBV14 CASSPPGTGGRYTF TGTGCCAGCAGCCCACCCGGGACAGGAGGACGCTACACCTTC
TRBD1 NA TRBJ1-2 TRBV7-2 CASSRDRENYGYTF TGTGCCAGCAGCCGGGACAGGGAGAACTATGGCTACACCTTC
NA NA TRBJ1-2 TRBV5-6 CASSSSRSGYTF TGTGCCAGCAGCTCCTCAAGGTCCGGCTACACCTTC
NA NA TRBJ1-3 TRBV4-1 CASSQESSSGNTIYF TGCGCCAGCAGCCAAGAGTCAAGCTCTGGAAACACCATATATTTT
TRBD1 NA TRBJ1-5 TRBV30 CAWSVHGAGGFDNQPQHF TGTGCCTGGAGTGTACATGGGGCAGGGGGCTTTGACAATCAGCCCCAGCATTTT
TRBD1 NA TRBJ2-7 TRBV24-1 CATSDSGQSLEQYF TGTGCCACCAGTGATTCGGGACAGTCCCTCGAGCAGTACTTC
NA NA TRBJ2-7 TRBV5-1 CASSLNVGGGYEQYF TGCGCCAGCAGCTTAAATGTGGGGGGCGGCTACGAGCAGTACTTC